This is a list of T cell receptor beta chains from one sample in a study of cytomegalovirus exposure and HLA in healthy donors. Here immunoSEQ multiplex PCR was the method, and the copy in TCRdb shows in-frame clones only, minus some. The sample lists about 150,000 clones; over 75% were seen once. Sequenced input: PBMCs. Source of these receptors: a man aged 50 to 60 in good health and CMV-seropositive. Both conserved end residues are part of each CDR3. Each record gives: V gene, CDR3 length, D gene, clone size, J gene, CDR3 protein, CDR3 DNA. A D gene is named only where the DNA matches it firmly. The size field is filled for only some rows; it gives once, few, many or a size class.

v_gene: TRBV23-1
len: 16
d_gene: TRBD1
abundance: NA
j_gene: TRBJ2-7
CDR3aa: CASSQFRGPSSYEQYF
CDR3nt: TGCGCCAGCAGTCAATTCAGGGGGCCCAGCTCCTACGAGCAGTACTTC

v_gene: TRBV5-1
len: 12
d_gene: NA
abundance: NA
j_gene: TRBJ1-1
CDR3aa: CASRNKNTEAFF
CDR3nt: TGCGCCAGCAGAAACAAGAACACTGAAGCTTTCTTT

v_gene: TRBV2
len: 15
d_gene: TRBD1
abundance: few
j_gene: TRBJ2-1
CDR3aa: CASIYTGGADDEQFF
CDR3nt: TGTGCCAGCATCTATACAGGGGGCGCCGACGATGAGCAGTTCTTC

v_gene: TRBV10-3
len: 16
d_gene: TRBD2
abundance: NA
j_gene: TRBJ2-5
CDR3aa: CAIRPTSGSSQETQYF
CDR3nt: TGTGCCATCAGGCCTACTAGCGGGAGCTCCCAAGAGACCCAGTACTTC

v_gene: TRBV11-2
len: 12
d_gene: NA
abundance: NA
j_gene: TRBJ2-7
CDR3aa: CASSPRDYEQYF
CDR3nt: TGTGCCAGCAGCCCCCGAGACTACGAGCAGTACTTC

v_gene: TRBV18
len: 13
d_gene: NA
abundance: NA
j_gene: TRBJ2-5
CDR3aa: CASSTTTGETQYF
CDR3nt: TGTGCCAGCTCAACGACCACGGGAGAGACCCAGTACTTC

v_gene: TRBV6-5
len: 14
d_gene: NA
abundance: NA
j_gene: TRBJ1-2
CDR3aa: CASISTGRQNGYTF
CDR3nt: TGTGCCAGCATATCGACAGGCCGTCAGAATGGCTACACCTTC

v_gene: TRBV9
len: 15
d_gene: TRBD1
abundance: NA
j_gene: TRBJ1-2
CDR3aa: CASSTRGRGAYGYTF
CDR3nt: TGTGCCAGCAGCACTAGGGGCAGGGGGGCCTATGGCTACACCTTC

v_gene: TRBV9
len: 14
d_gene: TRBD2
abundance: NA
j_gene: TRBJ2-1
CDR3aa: CASSVASGYNEQFF
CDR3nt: TGTGCCAGCAGCGTGGCTAGCGGTTACAATGAGCAGTTCTTC

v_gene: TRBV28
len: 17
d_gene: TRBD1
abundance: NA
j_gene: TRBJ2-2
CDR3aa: CASSFIPPDRGPGELFF
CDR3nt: TGTGCCAGCAGTTTTATCCCACCCGACAGGGGGCCCGGGGAGCTGTTTTTT

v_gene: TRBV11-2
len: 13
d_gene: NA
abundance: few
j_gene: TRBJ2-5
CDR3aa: CASSLGVEETQYF
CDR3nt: TGTGCCAGCAGCCTCGGGGTTGAAGAGACCCAGTACTTC

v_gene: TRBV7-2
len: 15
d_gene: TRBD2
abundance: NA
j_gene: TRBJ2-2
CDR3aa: CASSPSGTNTGELFF
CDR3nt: TGTGCCAGCAGCCCTAGCGGCACGAACACCGGGGAGCTGTTTTTT

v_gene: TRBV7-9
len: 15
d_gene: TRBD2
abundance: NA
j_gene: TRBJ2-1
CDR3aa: CASSRGLAGVSEQFF
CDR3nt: TGTGCCAGCAGCCGGGGACTAGCGGGAGTAAGTGAGCAGTTCTTC

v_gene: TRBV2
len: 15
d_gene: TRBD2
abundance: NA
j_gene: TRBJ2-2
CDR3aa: CASSEGLAGTGELFF
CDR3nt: TGTGCCAGCAGTGAAGGGCTAGCGGGAACCGGGGAGCTGTTTTTT

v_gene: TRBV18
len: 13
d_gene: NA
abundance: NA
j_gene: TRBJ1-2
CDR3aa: CASSPSDYYGYTF
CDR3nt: TGTGCCAGCTCCCCCTCAGACTACTATGGCTACACCTTC

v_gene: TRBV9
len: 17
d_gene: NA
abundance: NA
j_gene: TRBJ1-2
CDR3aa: CASSVATVGGGTEGYTF
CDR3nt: TGTGCCAGCAGCGTAGCTACGGTGGGCGGAGGAACGGAGGGCTACACCTTC

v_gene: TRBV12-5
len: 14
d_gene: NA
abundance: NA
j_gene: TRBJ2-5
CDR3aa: CASSRGQGGETQYF
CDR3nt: TGTGCTAGTTCCCGCGGGCAGGGGGGAGAGACCCAGTACTTC

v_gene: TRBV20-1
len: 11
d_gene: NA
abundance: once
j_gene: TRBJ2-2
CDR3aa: CSAHRTGELFF
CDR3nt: TGCAGTGCACATCGTACCGGGGAGCTGTTTTTT

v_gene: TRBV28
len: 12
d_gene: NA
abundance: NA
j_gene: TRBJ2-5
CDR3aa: CASLTVEETQYF
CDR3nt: TGTGCCAGCCTGACAGTAGAAGAGACCCAGTACTTC

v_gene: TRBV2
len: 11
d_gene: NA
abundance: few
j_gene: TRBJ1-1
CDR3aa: CASNEYTEAFF
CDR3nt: TGTGCCAGCAACGAGTACACTGAAGCTTTCTTT

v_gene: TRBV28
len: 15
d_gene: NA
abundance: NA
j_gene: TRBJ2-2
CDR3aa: CASSFAGQRAGELFF
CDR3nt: TGTGCCAGCAGTTTTGCGGGACAGCGCGCCGGGGAGCTGTTTTTT

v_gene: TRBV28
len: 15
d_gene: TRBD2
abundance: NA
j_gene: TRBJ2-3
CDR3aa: CASSLWGGGTDTQYF
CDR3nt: TGTGCCAGCAGTTTATGGGGCGGGGGGACAGATACGCAGTATTTT

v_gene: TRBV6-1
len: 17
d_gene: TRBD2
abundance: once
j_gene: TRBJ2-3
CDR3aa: CASSEGGLAVSTDTQYF
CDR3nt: TGTGCCAGCAGTGAAGGCGGGCTAGCGGTTAGCACAGATACGCAGTATTTT

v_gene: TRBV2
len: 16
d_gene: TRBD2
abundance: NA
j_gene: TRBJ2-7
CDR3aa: CASRYLAGAQKMVQYF
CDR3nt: TGTGCCAGCAGATACTTAGCGGGGGCGCAGAAGATGGTGCAGTACTTC

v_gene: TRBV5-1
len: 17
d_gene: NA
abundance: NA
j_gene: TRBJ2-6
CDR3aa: CASSPGGRASGANVLTF
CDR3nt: TGCGCCAGCAGCCCCGGGGGGCGGGCCTCTGGGGCCAACGTCCTGACTTTC

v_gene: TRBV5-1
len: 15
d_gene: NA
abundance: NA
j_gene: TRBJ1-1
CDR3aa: CASSGDNRLNTEAFF
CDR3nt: TGCGCCAGCAGCGGGGACAACAGGTTGAACACTGAAGCTTTCTTT

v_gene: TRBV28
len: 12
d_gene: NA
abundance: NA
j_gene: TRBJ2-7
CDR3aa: CASSLLLHEQYF
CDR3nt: TGTGCCAGCAGTCTACTCCTCCACGAGCAGTACTTC

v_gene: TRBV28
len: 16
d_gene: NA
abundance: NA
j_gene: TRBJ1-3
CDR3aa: CASRDKRESSGNTIYF
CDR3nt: TGTGCCAGCAGAGACAAGAGGGAGAGCTCTGGAAACACCATATATTTT

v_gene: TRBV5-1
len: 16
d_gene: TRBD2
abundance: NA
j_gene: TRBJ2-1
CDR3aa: CASSLRPAGIYNEQFF
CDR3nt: TGCGCCAGCAGCCTGCGTCCAGCGGGGATTTACAATGAGCAGTTCTTC

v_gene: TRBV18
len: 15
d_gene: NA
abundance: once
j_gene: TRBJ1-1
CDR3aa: CASSPSLAENTEAFF
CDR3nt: TGTGCCAGCTCACCATCATTAGCAGAGAACACTGAAGCTTTCTTT

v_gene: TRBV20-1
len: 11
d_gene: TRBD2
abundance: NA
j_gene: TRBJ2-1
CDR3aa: CSAREVAQRFF
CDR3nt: TGCAGTGCCCGGGAGGTGGCTCAGCGGTTCTTC

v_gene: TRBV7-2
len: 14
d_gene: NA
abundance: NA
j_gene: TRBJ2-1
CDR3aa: CASSSTPGYNEQFF
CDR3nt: TGTGCCAGCAGCTCCACTCCGGGTTACAATGAGCAGTTCTTC

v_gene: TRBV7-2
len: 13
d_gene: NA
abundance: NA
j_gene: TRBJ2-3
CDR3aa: CASSHFPRDTQYF
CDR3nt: TGTGCCAGCAGCCACTTCCCGCGAGATACGCAGTATTTT

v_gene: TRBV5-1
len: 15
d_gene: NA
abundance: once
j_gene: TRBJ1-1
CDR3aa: CASSLGQTSNTEAFF
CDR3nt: TGCGCCAGCAGCTTGGGACAGACTTCGAACACTGAAGCTTTCTTT

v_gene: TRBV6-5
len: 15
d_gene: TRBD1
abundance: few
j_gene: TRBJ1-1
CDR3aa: CASRSPTGRHTEAFF
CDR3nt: TGTGCCAGCAGGTCCCCGACAGGGAGGCACACTGAAGCTTTCTTT

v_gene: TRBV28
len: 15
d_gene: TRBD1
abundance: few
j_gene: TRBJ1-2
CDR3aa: CASSSTGQGGYGYTF
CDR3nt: TGTGCCAGCAGTTCCACGGGACAGGGCGGTTATGGCTACACCTTC

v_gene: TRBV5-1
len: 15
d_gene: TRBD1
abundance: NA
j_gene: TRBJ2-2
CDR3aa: CASSLGQGWSGELFF
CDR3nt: TGCGCCAGCAGCTTGGGACAGGGATGGTCCGGGGAGCTGTTTTTT

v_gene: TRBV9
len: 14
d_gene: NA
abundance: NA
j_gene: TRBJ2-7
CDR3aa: CASSVVADPHEQYF
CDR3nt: TGTGCCAGCAGCGTAGTAGCGGACCCTCACGAGCAGTACTTC

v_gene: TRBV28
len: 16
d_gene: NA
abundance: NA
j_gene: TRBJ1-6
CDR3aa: CASSPGGRFSDSPLHF
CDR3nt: TGTGCCAGCAGTCCCGGGGGTCGGTTTTCGGATTCACCCCTCCACTTT

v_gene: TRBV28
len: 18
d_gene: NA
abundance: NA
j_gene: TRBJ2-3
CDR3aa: CASSSPPGAGASTDTQYF
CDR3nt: TGTGCCAGCAGTTCCCCCCCTGGGGCGGGGGCTAGCACAGATACGCAGTATTTT

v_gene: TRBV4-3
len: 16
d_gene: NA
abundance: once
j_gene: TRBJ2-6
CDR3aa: CASSQQRSVGANVLTF
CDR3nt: TGCGCCAGCAGCCAGCAGAGGAGTGTGGGGGCCAACGTCCTGACTTTC

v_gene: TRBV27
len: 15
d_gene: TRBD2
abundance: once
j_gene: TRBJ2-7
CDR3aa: CASSALRGVPYEQYF
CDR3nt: TGTGCCAGCAGTGCCTTACGGGGGGTGCCCTACGAGCAGTACTTC

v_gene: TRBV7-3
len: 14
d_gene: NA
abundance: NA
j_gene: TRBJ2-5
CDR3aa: CASLRSSHQETQYF
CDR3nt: TGTGCCAGCCTCCGTTCGAGCCACCAAGAGACCCAGTACTTC

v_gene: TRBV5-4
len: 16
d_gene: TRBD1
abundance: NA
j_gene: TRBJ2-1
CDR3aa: CASSWDTGTGASEQFF
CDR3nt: TGTGCCAGCAGCTGGGATACCGGGACAGGGGCGTCTGAGCAGTTCTTC

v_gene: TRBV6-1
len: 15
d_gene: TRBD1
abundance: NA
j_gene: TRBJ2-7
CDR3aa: CASRAGTGGNYEQYF
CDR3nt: TGTGCCAGCAGAGCCGGGACAGGGGGTAACTACGAGCAGTACTTC

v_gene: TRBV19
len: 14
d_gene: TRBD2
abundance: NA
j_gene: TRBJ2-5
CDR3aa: CASSARLAGETQYF
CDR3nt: TGTGCCAGTAGTGCTCGACTAGCGGGAGAGACCCAGTACTTC

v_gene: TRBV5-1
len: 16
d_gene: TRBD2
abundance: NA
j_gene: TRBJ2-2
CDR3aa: CASSLAAGVNTGELFF
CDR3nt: TGCGCCAGCAGCTTGGCCGCGGGAGTGAACACCGGGGAGCTGTTTTTT

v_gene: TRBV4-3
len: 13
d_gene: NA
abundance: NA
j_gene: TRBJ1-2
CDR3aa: CASSHGQPYGYTF
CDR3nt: TGCGCCAGCAGCCATGGACAGCCGTATGGCTACACCTTC

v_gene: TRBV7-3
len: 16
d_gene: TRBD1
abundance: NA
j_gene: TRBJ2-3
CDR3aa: CASSPRTGGDTDTQYF
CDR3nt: TGTGCCAGCAGCCCACGGACAGGGGGGGACACAGATACGCAGTATTTT

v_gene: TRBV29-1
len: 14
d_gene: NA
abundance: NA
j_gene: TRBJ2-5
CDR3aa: CSVEVRHNQETQYF
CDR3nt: TGCAGCGTTGAGGTGAGACACAATCAAGAGACCCAGTACTTC

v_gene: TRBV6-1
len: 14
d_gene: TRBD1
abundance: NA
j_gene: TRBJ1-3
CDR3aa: CASSVTGVGNTIYF
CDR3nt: TGTGCCAGCAGTGTTACAGGGGTAGGAAACACCATATATTTT

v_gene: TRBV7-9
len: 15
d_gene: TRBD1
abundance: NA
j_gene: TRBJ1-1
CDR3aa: CASSPPGTGNTEAFF
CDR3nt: TGTGCCAGCAGCCCCCCCGGGACAGGGAACACTGAAGCTTTCTTT

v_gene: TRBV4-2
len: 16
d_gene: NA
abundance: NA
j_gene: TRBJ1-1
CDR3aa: CASSQDKDKLNTEAFF
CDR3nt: TGTGCCAGCAGCCAAGATAAGGACAAACTAAACACTGAAGCTTTCTTT

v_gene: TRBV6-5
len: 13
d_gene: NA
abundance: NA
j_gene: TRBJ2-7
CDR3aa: CASRGRGINEQYF
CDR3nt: TGTGCCAGCAGGGGAAGGGGGATCAACGAGCAGTACTTC

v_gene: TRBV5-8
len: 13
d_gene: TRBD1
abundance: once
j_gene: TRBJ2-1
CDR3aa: CASSLDRGYEQFF
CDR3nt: TGTGCCAGCAGCCTAGACAGGGGGTATGAGCAGTTCTTC

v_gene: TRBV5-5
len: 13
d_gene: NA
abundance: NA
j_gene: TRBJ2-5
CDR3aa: CASSFEGAETQYF
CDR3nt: TGTGCCAGCAGCTTCGAGGGAGCGGAGACCCAGTACTTC

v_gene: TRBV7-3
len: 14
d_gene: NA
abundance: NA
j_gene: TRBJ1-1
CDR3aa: CASSPQGINTEAFF
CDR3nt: TGTGCCAGCAGTCCCCAGGGGATTAACACTGAAGCTTTCTTT

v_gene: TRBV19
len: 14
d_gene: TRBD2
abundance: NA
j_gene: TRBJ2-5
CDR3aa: CASRPRGGGETQYF
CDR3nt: TGTGCCAGTAGGCCCCGGGGCGGGGGGGAGACCCAGTACTTC